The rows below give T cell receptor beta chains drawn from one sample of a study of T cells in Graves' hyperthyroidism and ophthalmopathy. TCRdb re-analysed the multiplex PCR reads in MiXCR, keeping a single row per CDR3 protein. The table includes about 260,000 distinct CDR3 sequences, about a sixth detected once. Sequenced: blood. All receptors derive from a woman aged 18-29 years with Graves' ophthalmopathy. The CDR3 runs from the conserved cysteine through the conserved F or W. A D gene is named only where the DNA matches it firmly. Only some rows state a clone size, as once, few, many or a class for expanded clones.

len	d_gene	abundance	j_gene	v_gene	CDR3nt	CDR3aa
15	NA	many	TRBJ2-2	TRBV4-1	TGCGCCAGCAGTCTCAATAACCTTAACACCGGGGAGCTGTTTTTT	CASSLNNLNTGELFF
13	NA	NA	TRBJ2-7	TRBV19	TGTGCCAGAGGGAACAGTGTTACCTACGAGCAGTACTTC	CARGNSVTYEQYF
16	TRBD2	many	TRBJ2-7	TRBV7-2	TGTGCCAGCAGCTTAACCAGGGCTAGCGGGACCTACGAGCAGTACTTC	CASSLTRASGTYEQYF
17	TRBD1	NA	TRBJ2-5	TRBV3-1	TGTGCCAGCAGCCGGCCCTCCGGGACAGGGCTGCGAGAGACCCAGTACTTC	CASSRPSGTGLRETQYF
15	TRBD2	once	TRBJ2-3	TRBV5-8	TGTGCCAGCAGCTTTAGCGGGGGACCCACAGATACGCAGTATTTT	CASSFSGGPTDTQYF
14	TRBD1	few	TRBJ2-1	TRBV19	TGTGCCAGTACCCGGGACAGCTCCTACAATGAGCAGTTCTTC	CASTRDSSYNEQFF
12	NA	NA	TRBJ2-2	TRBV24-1	TGTGCCACCAGTGCAGGGACCGGGGAGCTGTTTTTT	CATSAGTGELFF
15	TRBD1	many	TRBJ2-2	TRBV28	TGTGCCAGCAGTTTGTCGGGACAGGGGGACGGGGAGCTGTTTTTT	CASSLSGQGDGELFF
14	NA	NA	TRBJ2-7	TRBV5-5	TGTGCCAGCCTCCTCAATTACGAACACTACGAGCAGTACTTC	CASLLNYEHYEQYF
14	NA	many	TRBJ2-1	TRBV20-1	TGCAGTGCTAGAGAGTTAGGGAAGTACAATGAGCAGTTCTTC	CSARELGKYNEQFF
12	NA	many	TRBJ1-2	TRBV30	TGTGCCTGGAGTGGGGGTAACTATGGCTACACCTTC	CAWSGGNYGYTF
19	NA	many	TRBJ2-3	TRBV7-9	TGTGCCAGCAGCTTAGCGCTCAGGGCCAGTGACCAGAGCACAGATACGCAGTATTTT	CASSLALRASDQSTDTQYF
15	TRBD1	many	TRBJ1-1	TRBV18	TGTGCCAGCTCACCACCGCGGCAGGGGGGCACTGAAGCTTTCTTT	CASSPPRQGGTEAFF
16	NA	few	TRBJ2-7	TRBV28	TGTGCCAGCAGTTTCAACGGACGGGGGATTAAGATAGAGCAGTACTTC	CASSFNGRGIKIEQYF
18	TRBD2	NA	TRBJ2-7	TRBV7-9	TGTGCCAGCAGCTTATTAGCGGGTGGCGGCGTCAGCTCCTACGAGCAGTACTTC	CASSLLAGGGVSSYEQYF
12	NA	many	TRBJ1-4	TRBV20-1	TGCAGTGCTAGGGGCAGGGGTGAAAAACTGTTTTTT	CSARGRGEKLFF
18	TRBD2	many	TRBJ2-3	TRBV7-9	TGTGCCAGCAGCTTGGCCCTCTTACTAGCGACCAGCACAGATACGCAGTATTTT	CASSLALLLATSTDTQYF
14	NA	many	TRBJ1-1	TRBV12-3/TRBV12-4	TGTGCCAGCAGTTTATTTCGGAGGGGGACTGAAGCTTTCTTT	CASSLFRRGTEAFF
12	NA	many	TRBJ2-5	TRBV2	TGTGCCAGCAGTTACATTCGGGGGACCCAGTACTTC	CASSYIRGTQYF
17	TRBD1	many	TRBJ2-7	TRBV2	TGTGCCAGCAGCGAACTCTCCGGGACAGGGGTGGGCTACGGGCAGTACTTC	CASSELSGTGVGYGQYF
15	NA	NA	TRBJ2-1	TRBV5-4	TGTGCCAGCAGCGTTGTGTGGGGGTCCTACAATGAGCAGTTCTTC	CASSVVWGSYNEQFF
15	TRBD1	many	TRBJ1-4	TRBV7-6	TGTGCCAGCAGCCCCTGGACAGGGGAGTATGAAAAACTGTTTTTT	CASSPWTGEYEKLFF
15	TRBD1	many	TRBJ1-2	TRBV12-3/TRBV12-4	TGTGCCAGCAGTAAGGACCGGGACAGGGGGCACGGCTACACCTTC	CASSKDRDRGHGYTF
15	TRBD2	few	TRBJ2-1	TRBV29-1	TGCAGCGTGGGCAGGGGGACTAGCGGGAGGTATGAGCAGTTCTTC	CSVGRGTSGRYEQFF
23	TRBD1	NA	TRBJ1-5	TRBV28	TGTGCCAGCAGTGCCCAGGCCGGGACAGGGGGCGGGGGTGGCCAGTATAGCAATCAGCCCCAGCATTTT	CASSAQAGTGGGGGQYSNQPQHF
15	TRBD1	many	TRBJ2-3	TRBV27	TGTGCCAGCAGTAACAGGGACAGTTACACAGATACGCAGTATTTT	CASSNRDSYTDTQYF